The 17 T cell receptor beta chains below all came from one sample that was sequenced in a study of T cell responses to AZD1222 COVID-19 vaccine. The repertoire was sequenced with immunoSEQ multiplex PCR; TCRdb's copy has only in-frame clones and lacks some. The data show 170,000 or so clones, almost 90% seen once. The sequences come from peripheral blood, collected 28 days after the second AZD1222 dose. The receptors derive from an adult who received the AZD1222 COVID-19 vaccine.

The CDR3 here is CASSEVGLGNIQYF. The CDR3, as DNA: TGTGCCAGCAGTGAAGTGGGCTTGGGAAACATTCAGTACTTC. The J gene is TRBJ2-4, the V gene TRBV6-1; D gene uncertain. The CDR3 spans 14 residues. Trimming took off 1 base at V and 6 bases at J, with 10 bases between the two ends. The V gene's germline CDR1 is MNHNS and CDR2 SASEGT.

The chain combines TRBV6-5 with TRBJ2-2, with 8 nucleotides matching TRBD1. Germline lookup yields CDR1 MNHEY and CDR2 SVGAGI. The V and J ends lost 6 bases and 5 bases, in that order; junction bases with no gene match: 8. The CDR3 has 15 amino acids. The CDR3 loop is CASSRTGRWTGELFF. As DNA, the CDR3 is TGTGCCAGCAGCCGGACAGGGAGATGGACCGGGGAGCTGTTTTTT.

The rearrangement uses TRBV6-2 or TRBV6-3 and TRBJ1-2; D perhaps matches TRBD1 (6 bases). This CDR3 is built from 15 residues. The germline V and J ends were trimmed by 4 bases and 5 bases, with 17 bases remaining between them. Germline CDR1 MNHEY, CDR2 SVGEGT. CDR3 in DNA: TGTGCCAGCAGTTTGGACAGAGGCTATTCGTATGGCTACACCTTC. It specifies CASSLDRGYSYGYTF.

The rearrangement uses TRBV30 and TRBJ2-1, with 8 bases fitting TRBD1. CDR3 length: 17 amino acids. Germline V CDR1 and CDR2: GTSNPN, SVGIG (reference sequence). The V and J ends lost 3 bases and 0 bases, in that order; junction bases with no gene match: 10. The CDR3 DNA is TGTGCCTGGAGCGTAGACAGGGGAGGCGGCTCCTACAATGAGCAGTTCTTC. The encoded protein is CAWSVDRGGGSYNEQFF. Full variable domain (remainder filled in from reference TRBV30 and TRBJ2-1): SQTIHQWPATLVQPVGSPLSLECTVEGTSNPNLYWYRQAAGRGLQLLFYSVGIGQISSEVPQNLSASRPQDRQFILSSKKLLLSDSGFYLCAWSVDRGGGSYNEQFFGPGTRLTVL.

This clone was observed a handful of times. The V call is TRBV4-2, the J call TRBJ2-3; TRBD2 aligns across 9 bases. The V gene's germline CDR1 is LGHNA and CDR2 YNFKEQ. The CDR3 extends over 15 amino acids. J gave up 5 bases and V 8 bases, and 11 bases lay outside the gene matches. CDR3 nucleotides: TGTGCCAGCCGCACAGCGGGGGGTCGGGAAGATACGCAGTATTTT. Protein product: CASRTAGGREDTQYF.

The J gene is TRBJ1-6, the V gene TRBV12-3 or TRBV12-4, with D perhaps matching TRBD1 (5 bases). The CDR3 covers 12 residues. The germline V and J ends were trimmed by 7 bases and 12 bases, with 13 bases remaining between them. The CDR3 region is CASNQLQGPLHF. DNA of the CDR3: TGTGCCAGCAACCAACTTCAGGGACCCCTCCACTTT.

The V and J genes are TRBV6-5 and TRBJ1-4; D remains ambiguous. V lost 6 bases, J lost 0 bases, and 11 bases lay in between. The CDR3 extends over 15 amino acids. Germline V lookup: CDR1 MNHEY, CDR2 SVGAGI. The CDR3 is CASSYRTATNEKLFF. The CDR3 nucleotides read TGTGCCAGCAGCTACCGCACTGCAACTAATGAAAAACTGTTTTTT.

The rearrangement joins TRBV19 to TRBJ1-4; no definite D call. CDR3 length equals 14 residues. The ends were cut back, 3 bases at V and 7 bases at J, with 12 bases in the middle. Per the germline V gene, CDR1 is LNHDA and CDR2 is SQIVND (reference sequence). The DNA for the CDR3 is TGTGCCAGTAGTATGGATACTTCCGCTGAAAAACTGTTTTTT. It is translated as CASSMDTSAEKLFF.

The rearrangement links TRBV14 to TRBJ1-4, with D possibly matching TRBD1 (5 bases). The CDR3 loop spans 14 amino acids. The ends were cut back, 2 bases at V and 5 bases at J, with 9 bases in the middle. Germline CDR1 reads SGHDN; CDR2 reads FVKESK. CDR3: CASSQRKGNEKLFF. The CDR3 DNA reads TGTGCCAGCAGCCAACGAAAGGGGAATGAAAAACTGTTTTTT.

This sequence joins TRBV7-9 and TRBJ2-2; no clear D gene. Germline V gene data show CDR1 as SEHNR and CDR2 as FQNEAQ (reference sequence). The CDR3 contains 14 residues. V was trimmed by 1 base and J by 5 bases, leaving 8 bases between them. CDR3 region: CASSLVLQTGELFF. The CDR3 DNA reads as TGTGCCAGCAGCTTAGTACTACAGACCGGGGAGCTGTTTTTT.

The chain links TRBV29-1 to TRBJ1-6; no firm D call. Deletions cut 4 bases from V and 8 bases from J, with 12 bases between. The CDR3 covers 13 residues. Germline CDR1 SQVTM, CDR2 ANQGSEA. CDR3 DNA: TGCAGCGTTGCCGAGCGACGGGATTCACCCCTCCACTTT. Its protein is CSVAERRDSPLHF.

This clone was observed a handful of times. The chain links TRBV12-3 or TRBV12-4 to TRBJ1-3, with unresolved D. Trimming removed 2 bases at V and 4 bases at J, with 6 bases between. This CDR3 has 13 amino acids. CDR3 nucleotide sequence: TGTGCCAGCAGTTTATATGGGGGAAACACCATATATTTT. Translated: CASSLYGGNTIYF.

V usage is TRBV19 and J usage is TRBJ1-5; no reliable D call. Germline V gives CDR1 LNHDA, CDR2 SQIVND (reference sequence). The CDR3 sequence is 14 residues long. V was clipped by 5 bases and J by 7 bases, with 15 bases between them. The CDR3 DNA is TGTGCCAGTAGTGAGGCAAACACGGGACAGCCCCAGCATTTT. This sequence encodes CASSEANTGQPQHF.

The chain employs TRBV25-1 and TRBJ2-3, with a possible D match to TRBD1 (6 bases). V was shortened by 2 bases and J by 1 base, with 19 bases between the two germline ends. The CDR3 is made up of 18 amino acids. Germline CDR1 MGHDK, CDR2 SYGVNS. CDR3 in DNA: TGTGCCAGCAGTGAACCTCGACCTGGGGGCGAGGGCACAGATACGCAGTATTTT. This encodes CASSEPRPGGEGTDTQYF.

This rearrangement joins TRBV7-3 to TRBJ2-7, with D maybe TRBD1 (5 bases). Trimming shortened V by 4 bases and J by 5 bases, and 15 bases separated the two germline ends. The germline V gene encodes CDR1 SGHTA and CDR2 FQGTGA. The CDR3 totals 14 residues. CDR3 residues: CASSSYLRAHEQYF. The CDR3 nucleotides read TGTGCCAGCAGCTCCTATCTCAGGGCCCACGAGCAGTACTTC.

This clone has a handful of counts. The chain joins TRBV4-1 to TRBJ1-4; 8 positions match TRBD1. This CDR3 spans 15 amino acids. Losses at the gene ends were 4 bases for V and 7 bases for J; bases not matched to a gene: 8. CDR1 is MGHRA and CDR2 is YSYEKL in the germline V gene. The CDR3 loop reads CASSPPDRVTEKLFF. Written as DNA, the CDR3 is TGCGCCAGCAGCCCACCGGACAGGGTGACTGAAAAACTGTTTTTT.

The rearrangement uses TRBV7-9 and TRBJ2-3; D possibly corresponds to TRBD1 (5 bases). V was shortened by 4 bases and J by 4 bases, with 18 bases between the two germline ends. The germline V gene has CDR1 SEHNR and CDR2 FQNEAQ (reference sequence). The CDR3 is made up of 16 amino acids. The CDR3 loop reads CASSSLQASIADTQYF. CDR3 sequence (DNA): TGTGCCAGCAGCTCCCTACAGGCCAGTATCGCAGATACGCAGTATTTT.